Listed here are 26 T cell receptor beta chains from one sample, sequenced in a study of spatial heterogeneity in lung cancer. One entry per CDR3 protein, called by TCRdb with MiXCR from the 5' RACE reads. The profile shows around 6,000 distinct CDR3 sequences, roughly 7.4% of them singletons. The time point: sample taken at primary tumor resection. The input for sequencing was normal lung tissue next to the tumor, taken at surgery. The receptors shown here come from a female donor with early-stage non-small cell lung cancer.

This clonotype has a handful of counts. The genes are TRBV15 and TRBJ2-2; 12 bases fit TRBD2. CDR3 length: 17 amino acids. Germline lookup yields CDR1 LNHNV and CDR2 YYDKDF (reference sequence). V trimming: 2 bases; J trimming: 5 bases; junction bases outside the gene matches: 6. The CDR3, as DNA: TGTGCCACCAGCAGAAGAATTGGGACTAGCGGGACCGGGGAGCTGTTTTTT. Its protein product is CATSRRIGTSGTGELFF.

This clonotype qualifies as medium-sized. The chain links TRBV7-4 to TRBJ2-7; weak D call: TRBD1 (6 bases). Germline V gives CDR1 SGHVT, CDR2 SQSDAQ. The CDR3 covers 16 residues. V lost 0 bases and J lost 2, with 14 bases in between. The CDR3, as DNA: TGTGCCAGCAGCTTAGCCGTCAGGGGCAAGCCCTACGAGCAGTACTTC. Its protein product is CASSLAVRGKPYEQYF. The full variable domain, its missing parts supplied by reference TRBV7-4 and TRBJ2-7, is GAGVSQSPRYKVAKRGRDVALRCDSISGHVTLYWYRQTLGQGSEVLTYSQSDAQRDKSGRPSGRFSAERPERSVSTLKIQRTEQGDSAVYLCASSLAVRGKPYEQYFGPGTRLTVT.

Written as DNA, the CDR3 is TGCAGTGCTAGTGGGGGAGTGATCTACGAGCAGTACTTC. This translates into CSASGGVIYEQYF. The rearrangement joins TRBV20-1 to TRBJ2-7; D could derive from TRBD1 or TRBD2 (5 bases each). V lost 3 bases to trimming and J lost 3 bases, with 12 bases between them. The CDR3 totals 13 residues. Germline V gene sequence: CDR1 DFQATT, CDR2 SNEGSKA (reference sequence).

This clonotype was detected a few times. The chain links TRBV9 to TRBJ2-2, with 9 bases aligning to TRBD1. CDR3 length equals 16 residues. In germline, CDR1 is SGDLS, CDR2 YYNGEE. With V trimmed by 3 bases and J by 6 bases, 9 bases remained unmatched. CDR3: CASSGRDRVVAGELFF. Written as DNA, the CDR3 is TGTGCCAGCAGCGGACGGGACAGGGTAGTTGCCGGGGAGCTGTTTTTT.

The rearrangement uses TRBV6-1 and TRBJ1-3; D unclear. CDR3 length: 15 residues. The germline CDR1 and CDR2 sequences are MNHNS and SASEGT. The V end was cut by 11 bases, the J end by 0 bases, with 17 bases between. The CDR3 nucleotides read TGTGCCCGTTACTTACTGACCGACTCTGGAAACACCATATATTTT. Amino acids: CARYLLTDSGNTIYF.

This clonotype is classed as medium-sized. The gene calls are TRBV9 and TRBJ1-4; D not certain. This CDR3 has 15 amino acids. The V end lost 4 bases, the J end lost 6 bases, and 16 bases lay between the germline ends. CDR1 is SGDLS and CDR2 is YYNGEE in the germline V gene. The CDR3 DNA reads TGTGCCAGCAGCCCCGGTGAGGCCTTTGATGAAAAACTGTTTTTT. This codes for CASSPGEAFDEKLFF.

This clonotype ranks as medium-sized (0.01 to 0.1%). This chain links TRBV6-2 or TRBV6-3 with TRBJ1-1, with 7 positions matching TRBD1. V lost 6 bases, J lost 1 base, and 8 bases stayed unmatched. Germline V gene lookup returns CDR1 MNHEY and CDR2 SVGEGT. The CDR3 is 15 residues long. The CDR3: CASSPPGQQNTEAFF. The CDR3 coding sequence is TGTGCCAGCAGCCCACCGGGACAGCAGAACACTGAAGCTTTCTTT.

This clonotype is medium-sized within its sample. V usage is TRBV7-2 and J usage is TRBJ2-2; 7 positions match TRBD2. J lost 0 bases, V lost 5 bases, and 9 bases had no gene match. Germline V gene sequence: CDR1 SGHTA, CDR2 FQGNSA. The CDR3 loop spans 17 amino acids. This chain's CDR3 is CASSLLPGGSNTGELFF. CDR3 nucleotide sequence: TGTGCCAGCAGCCTACTCCCGGGGGGATCGAACACCGGGGAGCTGTTTTTT. Based on the CDR3 plus reference TRBV7-2 and TRBJ2-2, the full variable domain is GAGVSQSPSNKVTEKGKDVELRCDPISGHTALYWYRQSLGQGLEFLIYFQGNSAPDKSGLPSDRFSAERTGGSVSTLTIQRTQQEDSAVYLCASSLLPGGSNTGELFFGEGSRLTVL.

The V call is TRBV27, the J call TRBJ1-1; a possible D gene is TRBD1 (5 bases). Germline V lookup: CDR1 MNHEY, CDR2 SMNVEV (reference sequence). This CDR3 has 15 amino acids. V dropped 0 bases and J dropped 2 bases, with 10 bases sitting between them. CDR3 DNA: TGTGCCAGCAGTTTATCAGGGGCAGGAAACACTGAAGCTTTCTTT. It specifies CASSLSGAGNTEAFF.

This clonotype was seen at least ten times. This sequence joins TRBV20-1 and TRBJ1-5; D might be TRBD1 (6 bases). This CDR3 comprises 13 residues. Germline loops: CDR1 DFQATT, CDR2 SNEGSKA (reference sequence). The ends were cut back, 5 bases at V and 3 bases at J, with 11 bases in the middle. This CDR3 is CSAEDRFNQPQHF. CDR3 DNA: TGCAGTGCTGAGGACAGATTCAATCAGCCCCAGCATTTT.

Relative to its sample, this clonotype is medium-sized. The rearrangement uses TRBV12-3 or TRBV12-4 and TRBJ1-3, with D hard to call. V was cut by 8 bases and J by 1 base, with 9 bases left in between. The CDR3 runs to 13 residues. The CDR3 is CASLKESGNTIYF. In DNA form, the CDR3 reads TGTGCCAGCCTCAAAGAATCTGGAAACACCATATATTTT.

By share of the sample, this clonotype is large. V is TRBV6-6 and J is TRBJ1-1, with a weak D call TRBD1 (6 bases). This CDR3 has 14 amino acids. V lost 10 bases to trimming and J lost 6 bases, with 21 bases between them. From germline, CDR1 is MNHNY and CDR2 SVGAGI (reference sequence). The CDR3 reads CATSTLVGAAEAFF. Written as DNA, the CDR3 is TGTGCCACCTCTACTCTTGTGGGGGCCGCTGAAGCTTTCTTT.

V and J are TRBV7-2 and TRBJ2-1, with TRBD1 as a possible D gene (5 bases). V lost 1 base and J 9 bases, leaving 13 bases between the germline ends. The CDR3 sequence is 14 residues long. Germline assignment: CDR1 SGHTA and CDR2 FQGNSA. The CDR3 coding sequence is TGTGCCAGCAGCTTAGAGCCACTCCAGGGTGAGCAGTTCTTC. The encoded protein is CASSLEPLQGEQFF.

By sample share, this clonotype is medium-sized (0.01 to 0.1%). CDR3 sequence reads: CASSLAGVTEAFF. CDR3 DNA sequence: TGTGCCAGCAGTTTGGCAGGGGTTACTGAAGCTTTCTTT. The chain uses TRBV28 and TRBJ1-1; D perhaps matches TRBD1 (6 bases). Germline CDR1 is MDHEN and CDR2 is SYDVKM. CDR3 length: 13 amino acids. V gave up 3 bases and J gave up 5 bases, with 10 bases separating them.

Here the CDR3 DNA reads TGTGCCAGCAGCAGCGGACTAGCGTATTCAGATACGCAGTATTTT. Amino acids: CASSSGLAYSDTQYF. The V call is TRBV6-2 or TRBV6-3, the J call TRBJ2-3, with 9 bases that match TRBD2. Per germline, CDR1 MNHEY and CDR2 SVGEGT. This CDR3 contains 15 residues. V was clipped by 6 bases and J by 4 bases; unmatched bases: 8.

This clonotype has a count of ten or more. The CDR3 DNA reads TGTGCCAGCAGCCCAATTCGAGGGGAGCTGTTTTTT. It yields the protein CASSPIRGELFF. V gene TRBV7-9 combines with J gene TRBJ2-2, with D unclear. The CDR3 has 12 residues. CDR1 is SEHNR, CDR2 FQNEAQ, per germline (reference sequence). Trimming pared 5 bases from V and 8 bases from J, leaving 9 bases between.

This clonotype counts as large. The chain has TRBV13 and TRBJ1-1, with TRBD1 identical over 10 bases. CDR3 size: 13 residues. Trimming took 6 bases from V and 3 from J; bases not matched to a gene: 1. Germline CDR1 PRHDT, CDR2 FYEKMQ (reference sequence). The CDR3 is CASRGQGDTEAFF. In DNA, the CDR3 is TGTGCCAGCAGAGGACAGGGGGACACTGAAGCTTTCTTT.

V usage is TRBV19 and J usage is TRBJ1-1, with 11 bases aligning to TRBD1. The V and J ends lost 6 bases and 4 bases, in that order; junction bases with no gene match: 1. This CDR3 has 13 residues. Germline values: CDR1 LNHDA, CDR2 SQIVND (reference sequence). The CDR3 loop reads CASRGTGGTEAFF. CDR3 bases: TGTGCCAGTAGGGGGACAGGGGGCACTGAAGCTTTCTTT.

This sequence joins TRBV5-1 and TRBJ1-6; D is perhaps TRBD1 (5 bases). Germline V gene sequence: CDR1 SGHRS, CDR2 YFSETQ. The CDR3 sequence is 14 residues long. V was pared by 4 bases and J by 8 bases, with 13 bases between. CDR3 residues: CASSNAGCDSPLHF. For the CDR3, the DNA is TGCGCCAGCAGCAATGCAGGGTGCGATTCACCCCTCCACTTT.

The table lists this clonotype with many counts. The gene calls are TRBV10-3 and TRBJ2-7; 13 nucleotides agree with TRBD2. The CDR3 contains 14 residues. The V gene's germline CDR1 is ENHRY and CDR2 SYGVKD. Trimming took 6 bases from V and 9 from J; bases not matched to a gene: 8. CDR3 amino acids: CAIRPGTSGVGQYF. The CDR3 DNA follows: TGTGCCATCAGGCCCGGGACTAGCGGGGTCGGGCAGTACTTC.

The chain couples TRBV2 to TRBJ1-2; D is unresolved. Trimming cost V 8 bases and J 3 bases, with 16 bases left between them. This CDR3 has 14 residues. Germline CDR1 SNHLY, CDR2 FYNNEI. As DNA, the CDR3 is TGTGCCAGCTCACAAGATGGATCCGACTATGGCTACACCTTC. It specifies CASSQDGSDYGYTF.

This clonotype is judged medium-sized. The chain joins TRBV7-9 to TRBJ2-3, with 10 bases matching TRBD2. The CDR3 totals 15 residues. With V trimmed by 3 bases and J by 0 bases, 0 bases remained unmatched. Germline CDR1 and CDR2: SEHNR and FQNEAQ (reference sequence). CDR3: CASSLTSGSTDTQYF. The CDR3 DNA follows: TGTGCCAGCAGCTTGACTAGCGGGAGCACAGATACGCAGTATTTT.

This clonotype has more than one count but fewer than ten. The rearrangement links TRBV3-1 to TRBJ1-2, with a weak D call TRBD1 (5 bases). The CDR3 spans 13 residues. Per the germline V gene, CDR1 is LGHDT and CDR2 is YNNKEL (reference sequence). Deletions cut 1 base from V and 8 bases from J, with 11 bases between. Here the CDR3 reads CASSQAWGSGYTF. The CDR3 bases are TGTGCCAGCAGCCAAGCGTGGGGCAGCGGCTACACCTTC. The full variable domain, rest sourced from reference TRBV3-1 and TRBJ1-2, is DTAVSQTPKYLVTQMGNDKSIKCEQNLGHDTMYWYKQDSKKFLKIMFSYNNKELIINETVPNRFSPKSPDKAHLNLHINSLELGDSAVYFCASSQAWGSGYTFGSGTRLTVV.

This clonotype is categorized as medium-sized. This rearrangement joins TRBV9 to TRBJ1-6; D may be TRBD1 (5 bases). Trimming cost V 3 bases and J 6 bases, with 19 bases left between them. This CDR3 has 17 residues. Germline loops: CDR1 SGDLS, CDR2 YYNGEE. The CDR3 is CASSAGGRITANSPLHF. The CDR3 bases are TGTGCCAGCAGCGCCGGGGGTCGGATTACCGCTAATTCACCCCTCCACTTT.

This clonotype is deemed large. The chain recombines TRBV7-3 with TRBJ2-3; 9 positions agree with TRBD1. Germline V lookup: CDR1 SGHTA, CDR2 FQGTGA. This CDR3 has 14 amino acids. V was pared by 3 bases and J by 3 bases, with 1 base of the junction left unmatched. The CDR3, as DNA: TGTGCCAGCAGCTTGGGGACAGGGACAGATACGCAGTATTTT. Amino acid sequence: CASSLGTGTDTQYF.

The chain links TRBV19 to TRBJ1-5; TRBD1 might be the D (5 bases). V lost 7 bases to trimming and J lost 4 bases, with 17 bases between them. Germline CDR1 reads LNHDA; CDR2 reads SQIVND (reference sequence). The CDR3 length is 15 residues. CDR3 nucleotides: TGTGCCAGTACCGCTTTGAGGGGATGGAATCAGCCCCAGCATTTT. Protein product: CASTALRGWNQPQHF.